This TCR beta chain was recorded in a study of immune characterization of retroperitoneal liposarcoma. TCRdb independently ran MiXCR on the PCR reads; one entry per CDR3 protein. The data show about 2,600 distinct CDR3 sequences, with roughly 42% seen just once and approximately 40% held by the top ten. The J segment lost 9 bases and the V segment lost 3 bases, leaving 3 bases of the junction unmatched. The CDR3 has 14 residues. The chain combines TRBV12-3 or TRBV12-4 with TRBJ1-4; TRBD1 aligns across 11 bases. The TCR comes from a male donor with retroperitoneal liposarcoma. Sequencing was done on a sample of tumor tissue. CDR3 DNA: TGTGCCAGCAGTTTTGGGACAGGGGGTAAAAAACTGTTTTTT. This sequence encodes CASSFGTGGKKLFF.